The sample holds a few counts of the clone carrying this T cell receptor (beta chain). Being off target in a library aimed at alpha chains, this beta chain has a size of little meaning. TCRdb analysed the 5' RACE reads with MiXCR anew, one entry per CDR3 protein. This sample has over 6,500 distinct CDR3 sequences, with around 5% found just once. These data are taken from a study of spatial heterogeneity in lung cancer. In the study overall: Sequence detection consistently recorded a greater number of beta-chain than alpha-chain sequences.

The time point here: sample taken at primary tumor resection. The input material, whole RNA from tumor, nontumor lung or frozen PBMC, was sequenced unsorted. Germline CDR1 MNHEY, CDR2 SMNVEV (reference sequence). V lost 2 bases and J lost 2, with 10 bases in between. The CDR3 totals 15 residues. The chain is built from TRBV27 and TRBJ2-1, with TRBD1 as a possible D gene (5 bases). The sequence came from a female donor with early-stage non-small cell lung cancer. The sample in question was normal lung tissue next to the tumor, obtained at surgery. The CDR3 nucleotides are TGTGCCAGCAGTTTAGGCAGGGATCCCTACAATGAGCAGTTCTTC. Translating it yields CASSLGRDPYNEQFF.